This T cell receptor beta chain originates from a study of CD8 T cells in Susac syndrome. RNA was extracted with the RNeasy kit, and a quantity of roughly 0.5 to 1 ug was reverse transcribed using random hexamers. By means of immunoSEQ multiplex PCR, TCR beta CDR3 spanning 54 Vbeta and 13 Jbeta underwent amplification. TCRdb itself ran the immunoSEQ multiplex PCR reads through MiXCR, one entry per CDR3 protein. The sample lists more than 85,000 distinct CDR3 sequences; over 90% were seen once. The CDR3 length is 13 residues. In germline, CDR1 is SGHAT, CDR2 FQDESV (reference sequence). Deletions cut 4 bases from V and 1 base from J, with 7 bases between.

The origin of this receptor is a human donor with Susac syndrome. Sequencing was performed on CD4+ T cells from PBMCs. The J gene is TRBJ1-1, the V gene TRBV11-1, with no clear D. CDR3 DNA sequence: TGTGCCAGCAGCTCGGACGGGAACACTGAAGCTTTCTTT. Translated, it gives CASSSDGNTEAFF.